The clone carrying this T cell receptor beta chain appeared a few times. This entry comes from a study of radiation and T cells in renal cell carcinoma. Time point noted: blood 2 weeks post-SBRT. Treatment reported: 15 Gy SBRT to primary tumor, nephrectomy 4 weeks later. CDR3 length: 13 amino acids. Trimming left V 5 bases short and J 1 base short, with 8 bases between. Germline V lookup: CDR1 SEHNR, CDR2 FQNEAQ (reference sequence). Measured with immunoSEQ multiplex PCR; TCRdb has only the in-frame clones, and not every one. The sample records about 120,000 clones, over 75% being singletons. This sequence joins TRBV7-9 and TRBJ1-1; perhaps TRBD1 as D (5 bases). The material was blood, obtained from a patient whose treatment included radiotherapy and nephrectomy. This clonotype was obtained from a man in his fifties or sixties with renal cell carcinoma. CDR3 in DNA: TGTGCCAGCAGCCCCGGACAGAACACTGAAGCTTTCTTT. It specifies CASSPGQNTEAFF.